These 21 T cell receptor beta chains share one sample of origin, sequenced in a study of radiation and T cells in renal cell carcinoma. The assay was immunoSEQ multiplex PCR, and TCRdb's table has in-frame clones only and misses some. Among approximately 83,000 clones listed, approximately 86% were seen once. Time point in this sample: blood 4 weeks post-SBRT, at nephrectomy. This sample's treatment: 15 Gy SBRT to primary tumor, nephrectomy 4 weeks later. Source: blood, taken from a patient whose treatment included radiotherapy and nephrectomy. These receptors were collected from a man aged 45-65 years with renal cell carcinoma.

The rearrangement links TRBV4-2 to TRBJ2-1; 7 bases match TRBD1. This CDR3 contains 15 residues. Per germline, CDR1 LGHNA and CDR2 YNFKEQ. V was clipped by 0 bases and J by 2 bases; unmatched bases: 1. Here the CDR3 DNA reads TGTGCCAGCAGCCAAGAGGGGACAGCCTACAATGAGCAGTTCTTC. Translating it yields CASSQEGTAYNEQFF.

This clone was counted only a few times. V gene TRBV7-3 combines with J gene TRBJ2-3; D unclear. The CDR3 has 16 residues. CDR1 is SGHTA and CDR2 is FQGTGA in the germline V gene. Trimming cost V 5 bases and J 1 base, with 16 bases left between them. The CDR3 reads CASSPDGRRGTDTQYF. The CDR3 nucleotides read TGTGCCAGCAGCCCGGATGGGCGGAGAGGCACAGATACGCAGTATTTT.

CDR3 DNA: TGTGCCAGCAGCTTAGCGCAAGGGACATACAATGAGCAGTTCTTC. This translates into CASSLAQGTYNEQFF. The genes are TRBV7-9 and TRBJ2-1, with a weak D call TRBD1 (6 bases). Germline V CDR1 and CDR2: SEHNR, FQNEAQ (reference sequence). This CDR3 contains 15 residues. Between the trimmed V and J ends, which lost 0 bases and 4 bases, there was a span of 10 bases.

The gene calls are TRBV5-5 and TRBJ1-2; D is possibly TRBD1 (5 bases). The CDR3 is 16 residues long. Looked up from germline, CDR1 is SGHKS and CDR2 is YYEKEE (reference sequence). The V and J ends lost 0 bases and 0 bases respectively, with 12 bases between them. The CDR3 bases are TGTGCCAGCAGCTTGGTCCCGGGGCCAGCTAACTATGGCTACACCTTC. Its protein is CASSLVPGPANYGYTF.

The V gene is TRBV7-6, the J gene TRBJ2-3, with D perhaps assigned TRBD1 or TRBD2 (5 bases each). Trimming took 0 bases from V and 6 from J, leaving 13 bases between them. The germline V gene encodes CDR1 SGHVS and CDR2 FNYEAQ. This CDR3 spans 15 amino acids. CDR3 sequence (DNA): TGTGCCAGCAGCTTAGCCGGGACGAAGTCTGATACGCAGTATTTT. Translated: CASSLAGTKSDTQYF.

The rearrangement uses TRBV30 and TRBJ2-1; the D gene is possibly TRBD2 (5 bases). Germline V lookup: CDR1 GTSNPN, CDR2 SVGIG (reference sequence). V gave up 3 bases and J gave up 0 bases, with 18 bases separating them. This CDR3 region has 17 residues. The CDR3 nucleotides read TGTGCCTGGAGAGAACGGATGGACTGGAGCTCCTACAATGAGCAGTTCTTC. It yields the protein CAWRERMDWSSYNEQFF.

The J gene is TRBJ1-5, the V gene TRBV18; D unresolved. Germline-derived CDR1 and CDR2 are KGHSH and LQKENI. This CDR3 spans 15 amino acids. The V gene lost 2 bases and the J gene lost 4 bases, with 12 bases spanning the gap. CDR3 sequence reads: CASSPEMGSNQPQHF. For the CDR3, the DNA is TGTGCCAGCTCACCAGAAATGGGTTCAAATCAGCCCCAGCATTTT.

The rearrangement links TRBV14 to TRBJ2-1, with 9 bases identical to TRBD2. The germline V gene encodes CDR1 SGHDN and CDR2 FVKESK. The CDR3 runs to 17 residues. Losses at the gene ends were 1 base for V and 5 bases for J; bases not matched to a gene: 9. In DNA form, the CDR3 reads TGTGCCAGCAGCCAAGTGCCCTGGCGGGGGGGACACAATGAGCAGTTCTTC. It translates to CASSQVPWRGGHNEQFF.

CDR3: CASKQGTSAYEQYF. In DNA form, the CDR3 reads TGTGCCAGTAAGCAGGGGACTTCAGCCTACGAGCAGTACTTC. The chain links TRBV19 to TRBJ2-7; D is tentatively TRBD1 or TRBD2 (6 bases each). V was shortened by 7 bases and J by 2 bases, with 15 bases between the two germline ends. The CDR3 runs 14 residues. The germline CDR1 and CDR2 sequences are LNHDA and SQIVND (reference sequence).

The chain joins TRBV5-1 to TRBJ2-5, with 8 bases matching TRBD1. Trimming at V came to 3 bases and at J to 4 bases, leaving 5 bases not matched to a gene. Germline V gene data show CDR1 as SGHRS and CDR2 as YFSETQ. The CDR3 contains 14 residues. CDR3 bases: TGCGCCAGCAGCTCCGGACAGGGAGGAGAGACCCAGTACTTC. It codes for CASSSGQGGETQYF.

The gene calls are TRBV6-1 and TRBJ2-7, with 8 bases aligning to TRBD1. Trimming removed 6 bases from V and 6 bases from J; junction bases left unmatched: 13. The CDR3 sequence is 15 residues long. CDR1 and CDR2 (germline): MNHNS, SASEGT. The CDR3 sequence: CASSSTGAGYGEQYF. CDR3 DNA: TGTGCCAGCAGCTCGACAGGGGCCGGGTACGGCGAGCAGTACTTC.

The chain has TRBV9 and TRBJ2-5; a weak D match, TRBD1 (5 bases). CDR1 and CDR2 (germline): SGDLS, YYNGEE. V was trimmed by 3 bases and J by 5 bases, leaving 14 bases between them. This CDR3 region has 14 residues. This chain's CDR3 is CASSATRGWETQYF. The CDR3, as DNA: TGTGCCAGCAGCGCGACAAGGGGTTGGGAGACCCAGTACTTC. The full variable domain, its missing parts supplied by reference TRBV9 and TRBJ2-5, is DSGVTQTPKHLITATGQRVTLRCSPRSGDLSVYWYQQSLDQGLQFLIQYYNGEERAKGNILERFSAQQFPDLHSELNLSSLELGDSALYFCASSATRGWETQYFGPGTRLLVL.

The chain uses TRBV9 and TRBJ1-2; 9 positions agree with TRBD1. Trimming at V came to 5 bases and at J to 7 bases, leaving 12 bases not matched to a gene. This CDR3 has 15 amino acids. Germline CDR1 SGDLS, CDR2 YYNGEE. The CDR3 loop reads CASSAIGTGPFGYTF. DNA of the CDR3: TGTGCCAGCAGTGCGATCGGGACAGGGCCCTTTGGCTACACCTTC.

The chain is built from TRBV5-1 and TRBJ2-7; D gene ambiguous. This CDR3 has 14 amino acids. The V end lost 1 base, the J end lost 4 bases, and 12 bases lay between the germline ends. Germline loops: CDR1 SGHRS, CDR2 YFSETQ. The DNA for the CDR3 is TGCGCCAGCAGCTTGTCGGTTTCGTCATACGAGCAGTACTTC. Amino acid sequence: CASSLSVSSYEQYF.

The J gene is TRBJ1-1, the V gene TRBV5-1; D perhaps matches TRBD1 (6 bases). The CDR3 has 16 amino acids. Germline V gene sequence: CDR1 SGHRS, CDR2 YFSETQ. Trimming removed 3 bases at V and 5 bases at J, with 20 bases between. The CDR3 region has the DNA TGCGCCAGCAGCTCTCCCAAGACAGGAATTGTTACTGAAGCTTTCTTT. Amino acid sequence: CASSSPKTGIVTEAFF.

The chain combines TRBV7-9 with TRBJ2-7, with 8 bases identical to TRBD1. V dropped 1 base and J dropped 5; count of bases not matched to a gene: 4. The CDR3 has 14 amino acids. The germline V gene encodes CDR1 SEHNR and CDR2 FQNEAQ (reference sequence). Here the CDR3 DNA reads TGTGCCAGCAGCTTAGGACAGGGGATTGACGAGCAGTACTTC. This gives the protein CASSLGQGIDEQYF.

Notes on this clone: This sample includes further DNA sequences coding for the same CDR3. The chain links TRBV5-1 to TRBJ2-7, with 11 bases fitting TRBD1. Trimming at V came to 2 bases and at J to 4 bases, leaving 2 bases not matched to a gene. This CDR3 has 14 residues. Germline V CDR1 and CDR2: SGHRS, YFSETQ. CDR3 in amino acids: CASSFRDRGYEQYF. CDR3 in DNA: TGCGCCAGCAGCTTCCGGGACAGGGGGTACGAGCAGTACTTC.

The gene calls are TRBV11-2 and TRBJ2-2, with D possibly being TRBD2 (5 bases). Between the trimmed V and J ends, which lost 5 bases and 4 bases, there was a span of 14 bases. Germline V gene sequence: CDR1 SGHAT, CDR2 FQNNGV. The length of the CDR3 is 15 residues. The CDR3 sequence is CASSHLKRITGELFF. The CDR3 coding sequence is TGTGCCAGCAGCCATCTCAAGCGGATCACCGGGGAGCTGTTTTTT.

The chain has TRBV19 and TRBJ2-1; 12 nucleotides match TRBD2. The J segment lost 8 bases and the V segment lost 7 bases, leaving 9 bases of the junction unmatched. This CDR3 is built from 15 residues. CDR1 is LNHDA, CDR2 SQIVND, per germline (reference sequence). The DNA of the CDR3 is TGTGCCAGTACCCTGACTAGCGGGAGCGGGTATGAGCAGTTCTTC. This sequence encodes CASTLTSGSGYEQFF.

This clone appeared once. The chain recombines TRBV29-1 with TRBJ2-3; perhaps TRBD2 as D (5 bases). This CDR3 has 12 residues. Germline CDR1 and CDR2: SQVTM and ANQGSEA. V lost 7 bases, J lost 3 bases, and 11 bases lay in between. Written as DNA, the CDR3 is TGCAGCGCTCGAGGGTTTACAGATACGCAGTATTTT. This translates into CSARGFTDTQYF.

The chain combines TRBV18 with TRBJ2-1; 9 bases are shared with TRBD2. CDR3 length equals 16 residues. V lost 0 bases and J lost 6; bases outside the gene matches: 6. Germline V gene sequence: CDR1 KGHSH, CDR2 LQKENI. The CDR3 bases are TGTGCCAGCTCACCACCTGGAGCGGGAGGAATCAATGAGCAGTTCTTC. Protein: CASSPPGAGGINEQFF.